This TCR beta chain was obtained from a study of vaccination and CD4 T cells after COVID-19. Study details: Fewer than ten convalescent cases were mild and one was severe, and all had been SARS-CoV-2 positive by nasal swab PCR. Each control culture was treated with a CEFX pool, an HIV-1 Nef pool, or no peptide.

The treatment was: approximately 9-day PBMC culture with coronavirus spike peptide pools or control peptides (ViraFEST assay). Antigen-specific T cells were expanded with peptide pools by ViraFEST, and TCRs were then sequenced. Details on this clonotype: The antigen remains unidentified.

V lost 9 bases and J lost 2, with 16 bases in between. This CDR3 contains 14 residues. Germline assignment: CDR1 SNHLY and CDR2 FYNNEI. Sequencing of DNA taken from cultured CD4+ T cells relied on the Oncomine TCR Beta short-read assay. A single record per CDR3 protein comes from TCRdb applying MiXCR to the PCR reads. Of around 9,200 distinct CDR3 sequences listed, less than 55% are singletons. This rearrangement joins TRBV2 to TRBJ1-1; perhaps TRBD1 as D (6 bases). The sample was CD4+ T cells from blood, cultured in vitro. The sequence was collected from a human donor who had recovered from COVID-19. The CDR3: CASTGLRGNTEAFF. CDR3 bases: TGTGCCAGTACAGGGTTACGAGGAAACACTGAAGCTTTCTTT.